This T cell receptor (beta chain) is from a study of early T cells in non-severe SARS-CoV-2 infection. This clonotype was detected many times. TCRdb reanalysed the 5' RACE reads using MiXCR and keeps one entry per CDR3 protein. The profile covers roughly 46,000 distinct CDR3 sequences, with approximately 7.1% appearing a single time and roughly 5% taken by the ten largest. V was trimmed by 6 bases and J by 5 bases, leaving 19 bases between them. Germline CDR1 is SQVTM and CDR2 is ANQGSEA. This CDR3 is built from 14 residues. The sample comprised whole blood. The J gene is TRBJ1-2, the V gene TRBV29-1; D unclear. This receptor was identified in an adult who was a healthcare worker with PCR-confirmed SARS-CoV-2 infection or an uninfected control (not recorded which). The DNA for the CDR3 is TGCAGCGTGGGCTCGGGATCAGGTGGTTATGGCTACACCTTC. It is translated as CSVGSGSGGYGYTF. The full variable domain, with the rest looked up from reference TRBV29-1 and TRBJ1-2, is SAVISQKPSRDICQRGTSLTIQCQVDSQVTMMFWYRQQPGQSLTLIATANQGSEATYESGFVIDKFPISRPNLTFSTLTVSNMSPEDSSIYLCSVGSGSGGYGYTFGSGTRLTVV.